The rows below give T cell receptor beta chains drawn from one sample of a study of cytomegalovirus exposure and HLA in healthy donors. Repertoires were generated with immunoSEQ multiplex PCR, while TCRdb's copy carries only in-frame clones and drops some. The repertoire holds under 300,000 clones, approximately 82% seen once, with under 8% in the top ten. What was sequenced was PBMCs. Every receptor here comes from a woman aged 55-70 years in good health and CMV-seropositive. CDR3s include the opening cysteine and the closing phenylalanine or tryptophan.

j_call: TRBJ1-1
cdr3_length: 13
v_call: TRBV29-1
cdr3_aa: CSVRTGPNTEAFF

j_call: TRBJ2-7
cdr3_length: 12
v_call: TRBV12-5
cdr3_aa: CASGGLAYEQYF

j_call: TRBJ1-2
cdr3_length: 13
v_call: TRBV9
cdr3_aa: CASSGAGGYGYTF

j_call: TRBJ2-1
cdr3_length: 14
v_call: TRBV7-2
cdr3_aa: CASSQGSFDNEQFF

j_call: TRBJ2-2
cdr3_length: 15
v_call: TRBV9
cdr3_aa: CASSVASVASGELFF

j_call: TRBJ2-7
cdr3_length: 15
v_call: TRBV6-1
cdr3_aa: CASRPGLAGGVEQYF

j_call: TRBJ1-5
cdr3_length: 18
v_call: TRBV28
cdr3_aa: CASSLTPWGEVSNQPQHF

j_call: TRBJ2-1
cdr3_length: 17
v_call: TRBV9
cdr3_aa: CASSAYYRGHSYNEQFF

j_call: TRBJ2-6
cdr3_length: 20
v_call: TRBV4-1
cdr3_aa: CASSHARDSGRSSGANVLTF

j_call: TRBJ2-1
cdr3_length: 14
v_call: TRBV6-5
cdr3_aa: CASSTRTGDNEQFF

j_call: TRBJ2-7
cdr3_length: 12
v_call: TRBV7-6
cdr3_aa: CASSLTGTGLQF

j_call: TRBJ1-2
cdr3_length: 16
v_call: TRBV6-1
cdr3_aa: CASSEVKQGAHYGYTF

j_call: TRBJ1-1
cdr3_length: 14
v_call: TRBV9
cdr3_aa: CASSPGPGGTEAFF

j_call: TRBJ1-2
cdr3_length: 17
v_call: TRBV29-1
cdr3_aa: CSVEALRLSSGIYGYTF

j_call: TRBJ2-3
cdr3_length: 15
v_call: TRBV5-1
cdr3_aa: CASSLDLAGADTQYF

j_call: TRBJ2-4
cdr3_length: 12
v_call: TRBV6-1
cdr3_aa: CASSEATRIQYF

j_call: TRBJ2-7
cdr3_length: 14
v_call: TRBV5-1
cdr3_aa: CASRGLAGSYEQYF

j_call: TRBJ2-7
cdr3_length: 15
v_call: TRBV11-1
cdr3_aa: CASSSGVGQGDEQYF